Below are 29 T cell receptor beta chains sequenced from a single sample in a study of vaccination effects on CD4 cells after COVID-19. Measured with immunoSEQ multiplex PCR; TCRdb has only the in-frame clones, and not every one. This table holds roughly 20,000 clones, over 65% found once. Using viral peptide pools, the ViraFEST assay grew out antigen-specific CD4+ T cells prior to sequencing. Culture lasted about ten days before CD4+ T cell isolation. Vaccine recipients lacked prior SARS-CoV-2 infection and had negative nucleocapsid antibodies. No antigen has been assigned to these receptors. The input for sequencing was CD4+ T cells from PBMCs cultured with HCoV-NL63 spike peptides, taken before COVID-19 vaccination. The source of these receptors is a human donor who received a COVID-19 vaccine.

This clone is large in the sample. The chain is built from TRBV5-1 and TRBJ2-7; 9 bases align to TRBD2. After removal of 1 base from V and 3 bases from J, the junction contained 5 bases not matched to a gene. The CDR3 totals 15 residues. CDR1 SGHRS and CDR2 YFSETQ come from the germline V gene. CDR3 bases: TGCGCCAGCAGCTTGCGCGCGGGAGGGCACTACGAGCAGTACTTC. It translates to CASSLRAGGHYEQYF.

This chain joins TRBV20-1 and TRBJ2-5; D remains unclear. The V gene's germline CDR1 is DFQATT and CDR2 SNEGSKA (reference sequence). The CDR3 sequence is 11 residues long. V was clipped by 2 bases and J by 2 bases, with 3 bases between them. CDR3 nucleotides: TGCAGTGCTAGACGGCAAGAGACCCAGTACTTC. It translates to CSARRQETQYF.

The chain has TRBV5-1 and TRBJ2-5; D is undetermined. Germline V CDR1 and CDR2: SGHRS, YFSETQ. V lost 0 bases, J lost 2 bases, and 11 bases lay in between. CDR3 length equals 15 residues. The CDR3 region is CASSLAQAAQETQYF. The CDR3 DNA follows: TGCGCCAGCAGCTTGGCTCAGGCGGCACAAGAGACCCAGTACTTC.

The V gene is TRBV13, the J gene TRBJ1-1, with D tentatively TRBD1 (5 bases). This CDR3 comprises 18 residues. Germline lookup yields CDR1 PRHDT and CDR2 FYEKMQ (reference sequence). V was cut by 2 bases and J by 1 base, with 20 bases left in between. In DNA form, the CDR3 reads TGTGCCAGCAGCTTATCGGGGTTCGGGGACCGGCGGAACACTGAAGCTTTCTTT. This encodes CASSLSGFGDRRNTEAFF. Based on the CDR3 plus reference TRBV13 and TRBJ1-1, the full variable domain is AAGVIQSPRHLIKEKRETATLKCYPIPRHDTVYWYQQGPGQDPQFLISFYEKMQSDKGSIPDRFSAQQFSDYHSELNMSSLELGDSALYFCASSLSGFGDRRNTEAFFGQGTRLTVV.

This chain joins TRBV10-3 and TRBJ1-6; 9 nucleotides align to TRBD1. Germline-derived CDR1 and CDR2 are ENHRY and SYGVKD. The J segment lost 7 bases and the V segment lost 11 bases, leaving 9 bases of the junction unmatched. This CDR3 is 14 amino acids long. CDR3: CAVPGTGTNSPLHF. Written as DNA, the CDR3 is TGTGCCGTGCCCGGGACAGGGACCAATTCACCCCTCCACTTT.

The chain couples TRBV3-1 (or the pseudogene TRBV3-2) to TRBJ2-7; maybe TRBD1 (5 bases). V lost 4 bases, J lost 6 bases, and 7 bases lay in between. Germline assignment: CDR1 LGHDT and CDR2 YNNKEL (reference sequence). The length of the CDR3 is 11 residues. The CDR3 region has the DNA TGTGCCAGCAGCCGGCAGGGCGAGCAGTACTTC. Translating gives CASSRQGEQYF.

This chain joins TRBV23-1 and TRBJ2-2; D not resolved. TRBV23-1 is an ORF; its function is uncertain. The V end lost 3 bases, the J end lost 1 base, and 9 bases lay between the germline ends. The CDR3 totals 15 residues. The CDR3 region is CASSHGAGNTGELFF. The CDR3, as DNA: TGCGCCAGCAGTCATGGCGCAGGGAACACCGGGGAGCTGTTTTTT.

The genes are TRBV3-1 (or the pseudogene TRBV3-2) and TRBJ1-2, with TRBD1 identical over 7 bases. Germline trimming cut 4 bases from V and 0 bases from J; bases unmatched to any gene: 2. The germline gives CDR1 LGHDT, CDR2 YNNKEL (reference sequence). This CDR3 is 14 amino acids long. For the CDR3, the DNA is TGTGCCAGCAGCCCAGGGACAGCTAACTATGGCTACACCTTC. It is translated as CASSPGTANYGYTF.

This clone has just a few counts. This chain connects TRBV2 to TRBJ1-6, with 8 bases fitting TRBD1. Germline CDR1 is SNHLY and CDR2 is FYNNEI. The ends lost 6 bases at V and 3 bases at J; junction bases unmatched: 4. The CDR3 covers 15 residues. Here the CDR3 reads CASSDRGGYNSPLHF. The DNA of the CDR3 is TGTGCCAGCAGCGACAGGGGAGGCTATAATTCACCCCTCCACTTT.

V gene TRBV6-5 combines with J gene TRBJ1-4, with a weak D call TRBD1 (5 bases). V was pared by 6 bases and J by 8 bases, with 16 bases between. Germline V gives CDR1 MNHEY, CDR2 SVGAGI. This CDR3 is 14 amino acids long. CDR3 DNA: TGTGCCAGCAGCTCCGGGACCGTTGGGGAAAAACTGTTTTTT. Its protein is CASSSGTVGEKLFF.

The sample holds a few counts of this clone. The chain recombines TRBV27 with TRBJ1-2; TRBD1 matches 8 bases. CDR3 length: 15 residues. Per the germline V gene, CDR1 is MNHEY and CDR2 is SMNVEV (reference sequence). V shed 5 bases, J shed 0 bases, and the junction held 5 bases outside the gene matches. CDR3 sequence reads: CASSPRDRPNYGYTF. The DNA of the CDR3 is TGTGCCAGCAGTCCGCGGGACAGGCCTAACTATGGCTACACCTTC.

The chain links TRBV5-5 to TRBJ1-2; possibly TRBD1 for D (5 bases). The CDR3 extends over 15 amino acids. The V end lost 3 bases, the J end lost 4 bases, and 16 bases lay between the germline ends. Looked up from germline, CDR1 is SGHKS and CDR2 is YYEKEE (reference sequence). CDR3 DNA sequence: TGTGCCAGCAGCTCCACAATCGGGGGGGGCTATGGCTACACCTTC. It translates to CASSSTIGGGYGYTF.

The rearrangement uses TRBV2 and TRBJ1-3; TRBD1 matches 8 bases. The CDR3 is 15 amino acids. In germline, CDR1 is SNHLY, CDR2 FYNNEI. Unmatched junction bases numbered 9, after V lost 7 bases and J lost 4 bases. The CDR3 DNA is TGTGCCAGCACCAGAGACAGGGGTGCCGGAAACACCATATATTTT. It codes for CASTRDRGAGNTIYF.

The table lists this clone with a few counts. The chain is built from TRBV28 and TRBJ2-7; 7 bases are shared with TRBD1. CDR1 is MDHEN, CDR2 SYDVKM, per germline. CDR3 size: 13 residues. The V and J ends lost 5 bases and 0 bases, in that order; junction bases with no gene match: 1. The CDR3 region is CASSRDSSYEQYF. CDR3 bases: TGTGCCAGCAGTCGGGACAGCTCCTACGAGCAGTACTTC.

V is TRBV4-3 and J is TRBJ2-4, with 7 bases matching TRBD1. The CDR3 is 16 amino acids. Unmatched junction bases numbered 5, after V lost 1 base and J lost 2 bases. CDR1 is LGHNA, CDR2 YSLEER, per germline. The CDR3: CASSQVLTGSKNIQYF. DNA for the CDR3: TGCGCCAGCAGCCAAGTTTTGACAGGGTCCAAAAACATTCAGTACTTC.

This clone appeared a few times. The chain is built from TRBV14 and TRBJ1-2; 8 nucleotides line up with TRBD1. The junction had 3 bases not matched to a gene; V was cut back by 3 bases and J by 6 bases. In germline, CDR1 is SGHDN, CDR2 FVKESK. This CDR3 has 13 residues. The CDR3 here is CASSHHRGDGYTF. The CDR3 region has the DNA TGTGCCAGCAGCCACCACAGGGGGGATGGCTACACCTTC.

The genes are TRBV6-5 and TRBJ1-5, with D perhaps TRBD1 (5 bases). The V and J ends lost 5 bases and 1 base respectively, with 12 bases between them. The CDR3 consists of 15 residues. CDR1 MNHEY and CDR2 SVGAGI come from the germline V gene. The CDR3 here is CASSPRDGSNQPQHF. The CDR3 nucleotides read TGTGCCAGCAGTCCTCGGGACGGGAGCAATCAGCCCCAGCATTTT.

The chain uses TRBV5-5 and TRBJ2-1; D is perhaps TRBD2 (6 bases). CDR1 SGHKS and CDR2 YYEKEE come from the germline V gene (reference sequence). The CDR3 runs to 15 residues. The V and J ends lost 0 bases and 2 bases respectively, with 9 bases between them. As DNA, the CDR3 is TGTGCCAGCAGCTTGGGGCTAGCGCCCTACAATGAGCAGTTCTTC. Its translation is CASSLGLAPYNEQFF.

V usage is TRBV28 and J usage is TRBJ1-6; D possibly corresponds to TRBD1 (5 bases). Per germline, CDR1 MDHEN and CDR2 SYDVKM. Between the trimmed V and J ends, which lost 2 bases and 0 bases, there was a span of 5 bases. CDR3 length: 15 residues. As DNA, the CDR3 is TGTGCCAGCAGTTTAAGGGGCTCCTATAATTCACCCCTCCACTTT. It translates to CASSLRGSYNSPLHF. The complete variable domain, with remaining parts taken from reference TRBV28 and TRBJ1-6, reads DVKVTQSSRYLVKRTGEKVFLECVQDMDHENMFWYRQDPGLGLRLIYFSYDVKMKEKGDIPEGYSVSREKKERFSLILESASTNQTSMYLCASSLRGSYNSPLHFGNGTRLTVT.

This chain uses TRBV7-9 with TRBJ2-2; D is unresolved. Germline V gene data show CDR1 as SEHNR and CDR2 as FQNEAQ (reference sequence). V lost 5 bases and J 5 bases, leaving 6 bases between the germline ends. CDR3 size: 12 residues. The CDR3 protein is CASSPATGELFF. Here the CDR3 DNA reads TGTGCCAGCAGCCCCGCAACCGGGGAGCTGTTTTTT.

V is TRBV27 and J is TRBJ1-6; a weak D match, TRBD1 (5 bases). The CDR3 runs to 15 residues. Germline V lookup: CDR1 MNHEY, CDR2 SMNVEV (reference sequence). The ends were cut back, 5 bases at V and 5 bases at J, with 13 bases in the middle. CDR3 nucleotide sequence: TGTGCCAGCAGTACCCCCGGGACTAATAATTCACCCCTCCACTTT. This sequence encodes CASSTPGTNNSPLHF.

The V and J genes are TRBV6-5 and TRBJ1-1, with 8 bases identical to TRBD1. Germline V gene lookup returns CDR1 MNHEY and CDR2 SVGAGI. V dropped 6 bases and J dropped 4; count of bases not matched to a gene: 7. The CDR3 is made up of 14 amino acids. CDR3 DNA sequence: TGTGCCAGCAGGGTTAGACAGGGGTTCACTGAAGCTTTCTTT. Translating it yields CASRVRQGFTEAFF.

The V call is TRBV19, the J call TRBJ1-1; the match to TRBD1 covers 8 bases. Germline values: CDR1 LNHDA, CDR2 SQIVND (reference sequence). This CDR3 comprises 15 residues. J lost 4 bases, V lost 5 bases, and 9 bases had no gene match. The CDR3 sequence: CASSPRTGSSTEAFF. CDR3 DNA: TGTGCCAGTAGTCCCCGGACAGGGAGTTCCACTGAAGCTTTCTTT.

The rearrangement uses TRBV5-1 and TRBJ2-7; weak D call: TRBD2 (6 bases). Trimming shortened V by 0 bases and J by 6 bases, and 10 bases separated the two germline ends. The germline V gene has CDR1 SGHRS and CDR2 YFSETQ. The CDR3 is 13 residues long. DNA for the CDR3: TGCGCCAGCAGCTTGGCCGGGAGCTCCGAGCAGTACTTC. This encodes CASSLAGSSEQYF. Supplemented by reference TRBV5-1 and TRBJ2-7, the full variable domain reads KAGVTQTPRYLIKTRGQQVTLSCSPISGHRSVSWYQQTPGQGLQFLFEYFSETQRNKGNFPGRFSGRQFSNSRSEMNVSTLELGDSALYLCASSLAGSSEQYFGPGTRLTVT.

This clone turned up a few times. The rearrangement uses TRBV20-1 and TRBJ1-4; the D is unclear. The CDR3 has 15 amino acids. Germline V gene sequence: CDR1 DFQATT, CDR2 SNEGSKA (reference sequence). The ends were cut back, 3 bases at V and 4 bases at J, with 15 bases in the middle. CDR3 region: CSASTTVLGNEKLFF. CDR3 nucleotides: TGCAGTGCTAGTACGACGGTTTTGGGTAATGAAAAACTGTTTTTT.

This clone was picked up a small number of times. The chain has TRBV5-4 and TRBJ1-1, with D unresolved. Trimming cost V 4 bases and J 0 bases, with 7 bases left between them. Germline CDR1 reads SGHNT; CDR2 reads YYREEE (reference sequence). CDR3 size: 13 residues. CDR3 coding DNA: TGTGCCAGCAGCCCGGAGCTGAACACTGAAGCTTTCTTT. This codes for CASSPELNTEAFF.

In its sample, this clone was seen once. The chain recombines TRBV9 with TRBJ1-3, with D unclear. The V end was cut by 0 bases, the J end by 0 bases, with 10 bases between. The CDR3 length is 16 residues. Germline-derived CDR1 and CDR2 are SGDLS and YYNGEE. The CDR3 is CASSVGLSSSGNTIYF. CDR3 nucleotide sequence: TGTGCCAGCAGCGTAGGACTGTCGAGCTCTGGAAACACCATATATTTT.

The rearrangement uses TRBV5-1 and TRBJ2-5, with D possibly being TRBD1 (6 bases). Deletions cut 2 bases from V and 4 bases from J, with 15 bases between. Per germline, CDR1 SGHRS and CDR2 YFSETQ. CDR3 length: 15 residues. The CDR3 DNA follows: TGCGCCAGCAGCTTACTTGGACAGAGCGGAGAGACCCAGTACTTC. Protein: CASSLLGQSGETQYF.

The chain is built from TRBV5-1 and TRBJ2-6; D remains ambiguous. Germline assignment: CDR1 SGHRS and CDR2 YFSETQ. Deletions cut 2 bases from V and 0 bases from J, with 6 bases between. The CDR3 covers 15 residues. In DNA form, the CDR3 reads TGCGCCAGCAGCTTATCTTACTCTGGGGCCAACGTCCTGACTTTC. Translated: CASSLSYSGANVLTF.